The rows below give T cell receptor beta chains drawn from one sample of a study of blood T cells in healthy people across ages. One entry per CDR3 protein, called by TCRdb with MiXCR from the 5' RACE reads. The sample includes a few hundred thousand distinct CDR3 sequences, 52% of them seen just once. Material: blood. Source of these receptors: a man aged 55 to 70 in good health. CDR3s include the opening cysteine and the closing phenylalanine or tryptophan. The D gene is left open where the match is weak. Clone size is given for some rows only: seen once, a few or many times, or a class if the clone is expanded.

D: .
J: TRBJ2-5
V: TRBV20-1
size: few
CDR3: CSASPGGGRQETQYF
DNA: TGCAGTGCTAGTCCAGGGGGGGGACGACAAGAGACCCAGTACTTC

D: TRBD1
J: TRBJ2-5
V: TRBV29-1
size: many
CDR3: CSVEGAGTGSSTQYF
DNA: TGCAGCGTTGAAGGGGCCGGGACAGGGTCCTCGACCCAGTACTTC

D: TRBD2
J: TRBJ2-3
V: TRBV20-1
size: .
CDR3: CSARDQGGNTDTQYF
DNA: TGCAGTGCTAGAGATCAGGGAGGGAACACAGATACGCAGTATTTT

D: .
J: TRBJ2-3
V: TRBV3-1
size: once
CDR3: CASSQQGRRPTDTQYF
DNA: TGTGCCAGCAGCCAGCAGGGACGGAGACCCACAGATACGCAGTATTTT

D: .
J: TRBJ2-2
V: TRBV11-1
size: .
CDR3: CANSLARGNTGELFF
DNA: TGTGCCAACAGCTTAGCCAGGGGGAACACCGGGGAGCTGTTTTTT

D: TRBD2
J: TRBJ2-5
V: TRBV6-5
size: .
CDR3: CANSYSSGGAGKTQYF
DNA: TGTGCCAACAGTTACTCGTCGGGGGGGGCCGGGAAGACCCAGTACTTC

D: .
J: TRBJ1-2
V: TRBV7-9
size: few
CDR3: CASSRYSIMDGYTF
DNA: TGTGCCAGCAGCCGATACTCAATTATGGACGGCTACACCTTC

D: TRBD2
J: TRBJ2-1
V: TRBV7-2
size: few
CDR3: CASSSPQLAGGSYNEQFF
DNA: TGTGCCAGCAGCTCACCACAATTAGCGGGAGGAAGCTACAATGAGCAGTTCTTC

D: .
J: TRBJ2-1
V: TRBV29-1
size: .
CDR3: CSVEVDRINEQFF
DNA: TGCAGCGTTGAGGTTGACCGAATCAATGAGCAGTTCTTC

D: .
J: TRBJ2-7
V: TRBV7-6
size: few
CDR3: CASSPQEGAGYEQYF
DNA: TGTGCCAGCAGCCCCCAGGAGGGGGCGGGTTACGAGCAGTACTTC

D: .
J: TRBJ2-5
V: TRBV7-3
size: few
CDR3: CASSLIATNKETQYF
DNA: TGTGCCAGCAGCTTAATTGCTACTAACAAAGAGACCCAGTACTTC

D: .
J: TRBJ1-5
V: TRBV5-4
size: .
CDR3: CASSGGVVGCPRSNQPQHF
DNA: TGTGCCAGCAGCGGGGGTGTGGTGGGGTGCCCTAGGAGCAATCAGCCCCAGCATTTT

D: .
J: TRBJ1-2
V: TRBV4-2
size: many
CDR3: CASSQDPGRGAPYGYTF
DNA: TGTGCCAGCAGCCAAGATCCCGGGCGGGGGGCCCCCTATGGCTACACCTTC

D: TRBD1
J: TRBJ1-6
V: TRBV12-3/TRBV12-4
size: few
CDR3: CASSQGVGSPLHF
DNA: TGTGCCAGCAGTCAGGGGGTCGGCTCACCCCTCCACTTT

D: TRBD1
J: TRBJ2-3
V: TRBV27
size: .
CDR3: CASSGTATDTQYF
DNA: TGTGCCAGCAGCGGGACAGCCACAGATACGCAGTATTTT

D: .
J: TRBJ2-7
V: TRBV5-6
size: .
CDR3: CASSLFPASRGDQYF
DNA: TGTGCCAGCAGCTTGTTTCCTGCGTCCAGGGGGGACCAGTACTTC

D: .
J: TRBJ2-5
V: TRBV28
size: .
CDR3: CASSSTAIQETQYF
DNA: TGTGCCAGCAGTTCTACAGCAATCCAAGAGACCCAGTACTTC

D: .
J: TRBJ1-1
V: TRBV9
size: .
CDR3: CASRPTSDTEAFF
DNA: TGTGCCAGCAGACCCACCTCGGACACTGAAGCTTTCTTT

D: .
J: TRBJ2-1
V: TRBV20-1
size: .
CDR3: CSAGRTDLYNEQFF
DNA: TGCAGTGCCGGCCGGACTGATCTCTACAATGAGCAGTTCTTC

D: TRBD1
J: TRBJ2-3
V: TRBV10-3
size: .
CDR3: CATAPPTGGTDTQYF
DNA: TGTGCCACCGCCCCCCCGACAGGGGGCACAGATACGCAGTATTTT

D: TRBD1
J: TRBJ1-5
V: TRBV19
size: .
CDR3: CASSTNDRGRFQPQHF
DNA: TGTGCCAGTAGTACTAATGACAGGGGGCGCTTTCAGCCCCAGCATTTT

D: .
J: TRBJ2-3
V: TRBV20-1
size: few
CDR3: CSAGGSTDTQYF
DNA: TGCAGTGCGGGGGGCAGCACAGATACGCAGTATTTT

D: TRBD1
J: TRBJ1-2
V: TRBV7-9
size: .
CDR3: CASSLDGTGSGYTF
DNA: TGTGCCAGCAGCTTAGATGGGACAGGCAGCGGCTACACCTTC

D: .
J: TRBJ2-3
V: TRBV18
size: .
CDR3: CASSPPLGTSTDTQYF
DNA: TGTGCCAGCTCACCACCTCTCGGCACTAGCACAGATACGCAGTATTTT

D: .
J: TRBJ1-2
V: TRBV6-5
size: many
CDR3: CASSSRHGGYTF
DNA: TGTGCCAGCAGTTCGAGGCATGGGGGCTACACCTTC

D: TRBD2
J: TRBJ2-5
V: TRBV20-1
size: .
CDR3: CSARTSGGFYQETQYF
DNA: TGCAGTGCGAGGACTAGCGGGGGGTTCTACCAAGAGACCCAGTACTTC

D: .
J: TRBJ2-1
V: TRBV6-5
size: .
CDR3: CASFHSPSSTVQFF
DNA: TGTGCCAGCTTTCATAGCCCCTCTTCGACAGTGCAGTTCTTC

D: TRBD1
J: TRBJ1-2
V: TRBV19
size: .
CDR3: CASSAPGGRSYGYTF
DNA: TGTGCCAGTAGTGCCCCAGGGGGCCGCAGCTATGGCTACACCTTC

D: TRBD2
J: TRBJ2-1
V: TRBV20-1
size: once
CDR3: CSARDLGLADNEQFF
DNA: TGCAGTGCTAGAGATCTCGGACTAGCGGACAATGAGCAGTTCTTC

D: .
J: TRBJ1-5
V: TRBV20-1
size: few
CDR3: CSARDGVNQPQHF
DNA: TGCAGTGCTAGAGATGGAGTAAATCAGCCCCAGCATTTT

D: .
J: TRBJ2-5
V: TRBV6-2/TRBV6-3
size: .
CDR3: CASSYAGLGETQYF
DNA: TGTGCCAGCAGTTACGCTGGCCTCGGGGAGACCCAGTACTTC

D: TRBD2
J: TRBJ2-5
V: TRBV20-1
size: .
CDR3: CSARGSGSSETQYF
DNA: TGCAGTGCTAGGGGTAGCGGGAGCTCAGAGACCCAGTACTTC

D: .
J: TRBJ1-2
V: TRBV6-5
size: few
CDR3: CASSPSWVHSDYGYTF
DNA: TGTGCCAGCAGCCCCAGTTGGGTCCACTCCGACTATGGCTACACCTTC

D: .
J: TRBJ2-1
V: TRBV7-2
size: .
CDR3: CASSPRNREQFF
DNA: TGTGCCAGCAGCCCCCGTAACCGTGAGCAGTTCTTC

D: .
J: TRBJ2-3
V: TRBV30
size: .
CDR3: CARRPHAADTQYF
DNA: TGTGCCCGGCGACCCCATGCAGCAGATACGCAGTATTTT

D: .
J: TRBJ2-5
V: TRBV10-3
size: .
CDR3: CAISDPGRGETQYF
DNA: TGTGCCATCAGTGACCCGGGGCGGGGAGAGACCCAGTACTTC

D: .
J: TRBJ2-1
V: TRBV2
size: .
CDR3: CASRGESRYNEQFF
DNA: TGTGCCAGCAGGGGGGAAAGTCGTTACAATGAGCAGTTCTTC

D: TRBD2
J: TRBJ2-4
V: TRBV28
size: .
CDR3: CASSPELAGDQNIQYF
DNA: TGTGCCAGCAGTCCTGAACTAGCGGGGGACCAAAACATTCAGTACTTC

D: .
J: TRBJ2-1
V: TRBV12-3/TRBV12-4
size: few
CDR3: CASSLTGAVYNEQFF
DNA: TGTGCCAGCAGTTTGACGGGAGCGGTATACAATGAGCAGTTCTTC

D: .
J: TRBJ2-1
V: TRBV20-1
size: .
CDR3: CSAREFDEQFF
DNA: TGCAGTGCTAGAGAATTCGATGAGCAGTTCTTC

D: TRBD2
J: TRBJ2-5
V: TRBV27
size: few
CDR3: CASQPTSVRETQYF
DNA: TGTGCCAGCCAACCGACTAGCGTCCGAGAGACCCAGTACTTC

D: .
J: TRBJ2-3
V: TRBV5-1
size: .
CDR3: CASSRTDSTDTQYF
DNA: TGCGCCAGCAGCAGGACGGATAGCACAGATACGCAGTATTTT

D: .
J: TRBJ1-6
V: TRBV5-1
size: .
CDR3: CASRAGTANSPLHF
DNA: TGCGCCAGCAGAGCCGGGACGGCGAATTCACCCCTCCACTTT

D: .
J: TRBJ1-4
V: TRBV3-1
size: .
CDR3: CASSQRGGTTNEKLFF
DNA: TGTGCCAGCAGCCAAAGGGGGGGTACAACTAATGAAAAACTGTTTTTT

D: .
J: TRBJ1-6
V: TRBV4-3
size: .
CDR3: CASSHGVNSPLHF
DNA: TGCGCCAGCAGCCACGGGGTGAATTCACCCCTCCACTTT

D: .
J: TRBJ2-1
V: TRBV7-2
size: few
CDR3: CASSLAGDTYNEQFF
DNA: TGTGCCAGCAGCTTAGCGGGAGACACCTACAATGAGCAGTTCTTC

D: TRBD2
J: TRBJ2-3
V: TRBV7-2
size: .
CDR3: CASSLARGLAGGPRADTQYF
DNA: TGTGCCAGCAGCTTAGCGCGAGGGCTAGCGGGAGGGCCGAGGGCAGATACGCAGTATTTT

D: .
J: TRBJ2-7
V: TRBV28
size: .
CDR3: CASSLLALSYEQYF
DNA: TGTGCCAGCAGTTTACTAGCGCTGTCCTACGAGCAGTACTTC

D: .
J: TRBJ2-7
V: TRBV30
size: .
CDR3: CAGRGGYEQYF
DNA: TGTGCCGGGAGGGGGGGCTACGAGCAGTACTTC